This T cell receptor (beta chain) was captured in a study of shared clonotypes between healthy human individuals. Data came from immunoSEQ multiplex PCR; TCRdb stores just in-frame clones and leaves some out. The sample lists roughly 2,300,000 clones, roughly 90% occurring once. This CDR3 has 16 amino acids. V lost 4 bases to trimming and J lost 3 bases, with 19 bases between them. CDR1 and CDR2 from the germline V gene are SGHDN and FVKESK. The specimen sequenced was naive CD4+ T cells from PBMCs. The subset: CD45RA+ positively selected. This clonotype originated in a man aged 18 to 29 in good health. Some clones in this sample may be carry-over from other donors' samples. V gene TRBV14 combines with J gene TRBJ2-7; either TRBD1 or TRBD2 may fit D (5 bases each). For the CDR3, the DNA is TGTGCCAGCAGCCCAATTGGTCGGGACCCGGGCTACGAGCAGTACTTC. It encodes CASSPIGRDPGYEQYF.